Included here is one T cell receptor beta chain sequence, with context. Its antigen has not been determined. No much larger clone is present one base from it, and per-base qualities are unavailable. Inclusive of the bounding cysteine and phenylalanine, the CDR3 is 14 residues long. The entry retains the CDR3 DNA only, 42 bases that are in frame from base 1. Sequences SQVTM (CDR1) and ANQGSEA (CDR2) are obtained from the germline V gene. Trimming costs V 4 bases and J 4 bases, and their ends lie 14 bases apart. TCRbeta CDR3 regions were amplified from genomic DNA using the immunoSEQ Assay, a bias-controlled multiplex PCR. On the authors' methods: The number of nucleated cells in each sample was estimated from the amplification of reference gene primers within the assay. To quantify the absolute abundance of each unique TCRbeta CDR3 rearrangement, sequence reads were collapsed and filtered. Productive Simpson clonality was computed per sample as the square root of Simpson's diversity index over productive rearrangements. The source is immuneACCESS, and TCRdb retained only in-frame sequences with V and J called. Part of the clones is not carried over; for the studies checked, unresolved V genes explain less than half of this, and the remainder is unexplained. Clone size and the V and J calls come from that table; the DNA yielded D and trimming. This sample has about 290,000 clones in its table, and about nine tenths of those were observed once. About 1.8% of the sample belongs to the ten largest clones.

This entry is derived from a study of blood T cell repertoires in COVID-19 (dated by TCRdb to the early 2020s). About the investigation overall: Samples from collaborators originated in the United States, Italy and Spain and spanned both the acute and convalescent phases of COVID-19. The material from the prospective study consisted of cDNA or gDNA derived from T cells, B-cell-depleted T cells, or PBMCs. Subjects who had been exposed to COVID-19, were actively infected with it, or had recovered from it provided the deeply sampled blood TCRbeta repertoires that made up the dataset. The repertoires were released in a freely available public database intended as a resource for research on the immune response to SARS-CoV-2. The samples were drawn from the first 160 participants of the ongoing ImmuneRACE study and from 1,254 subjects provided by 6 global collaborators. A de-identified subject ID, COVID-19 status, age in years and sex were almost always included in the sample metadata. Where available, HLA class I and class II types were taken from metadata supplied by the sample provider and were not determined by assay-based typing.

Summary of the overall study and its limitations: How much clinical and demographic metadata was included differed by source and by participant, and the metadata was provided uncurated.

Enrolling through a virtual design, the prospective study's participants ranged in age from roughly 18 to 90 years and lived across 24 United States geographic areas. To assign participants to cohorts, the prospective study relied on clinical history that participants themselves reported in a screening survey and a study questionnaire. Recovered participants in ImmuneRACE Cohort 3 were defined as having two consecutive negative NP/OP PCR tests, clearance from a healthcare professional, or resolution of symptoms. In the prospective study, whole blood, serum and a nasopharyngeal or oropharyngeal swab were collected from each participant by mobile phlebotomists. Over a roughly 2-month period, participants in the prospective study had the option of providing additional blood draws and questionnaires. Before DNA extraction, blood samples from the prospective study were shipped at room temperature or frozen.

Sequencing was carried out using PBMCs or T cells enriched from blood (not recorded which). The TCR sequence derives from a woman aged 40 to 50 who had recovered from COVID-19. The chain couples TRBV29-1 to TRBJ2-1, with TRBD1 as a weak D call on 5 bases. Here is the DNA: TGCAGCGTTGTCCCCCTCGACAGTTACAATGAGCAGTTCTTC. This translates into CSVVPLDSYNEQFF.